A single sample gave rise to the 18 T cell receptor beta chains below, sequenced in a study of shared clonotypes between healthy human individuals. The assay was immunoSEQ multiplex PCR, and TCRdb's table has in-frame clones only and misses some. There are hundreds of thousands of clones in the sample; more than 95% occur only once, and approximately 0.057% lies in the top ten. The material sequenced was naive CD4+ T cells sorted from blood. The subset denotes: CD45RA+ positively selected. The receptors here all came from a woman younger than 45 in good health.

The sample holds one count of this clone. Other DNA sequences within the sample encode an identical CDR3. The chain employs TRBV11-2 and TRBJ2-5; the D is unclear. CDR3 length: 11 amino acids. The V gene lost 4 bases and the J gene lost 5 bases, with 5 bases spanning the gap. Germline CDR1 and CDR2: SGHAT and FQNNGV. The CDR3 DNA is TGTGCCAGCAGCTCGAGGGAGACCCAGTACTTC. Its protein product is CASSSRETQYF.

The chain links TRBV19 to TRBJ2-6; D is ambiguous. This CDR3 comprises 16 residues. CDR1 and CDR2 from the germline V gene are LNHDA and SQIVND (reference sequence). Deletions cut 6 bases from V and 0 bases from J, with 12 bases between. The DNA for the CDR3 is TGTGCCAGTAGCTTTCGATTTCTCTCTGGGGCCAACGTCCTGACTTTC. It encodes CASSFRFLSGANVLTF.

This sequence joins TRBV6-5 and TRBJ1-1; D is unclear. Germline V CDR1 and CDR2: MNHEY, SVGAGI. V gave up 0 bases and J gave up 0 bases, with 8 bases separating them. This CDR3 comprises 15 residues. This CDR3 reads CASSYSSRMNTEAFF. In DNA, the CDR3 is TGTGCCAGCAGTTACTCGTCCAGGATGAACACTGAAGCTTTCTTT.

CDR3 residues: CASSPDRGRREAFF. CDR3 coding DNA: TGTGCCAGCAGTCCGGACAGGGGGCGTCGTGAAGCTTTCTTT. The chain recombines TRBV2 with TRBJ1-1, with TRBD1 matching 11 bases. In germline, CDR1 is SNHLY, CDR2 FYNNEI. CDR3 size: 14 residues. With 5 bases clipped from V and 7 bases from J, the junction kept 6 bases outside the gene matches.

CDR3 nucleotides: TGTGCCAGCAGTTACTCGTGGGGGGGGGACTACGAGCAGTACTTC. Its translation: CASSYSWGGDYEQYF. This chain links TRBV6-5 with TRBJ2-7; TRBD2 matches 7 bases. The CDR3 is made up of 15 amino acids. With V trimmed by 0 bases and J by 3 bases, 5 bases remained unmatched. Per germline, CDR1 MNHEY and CDR2 SVGAGI.

The DNA of the CDR3 is TGTGCCAGCTCACTACAGGGACCCCAGGACACTGAAGCTTTCTTT. It yields the protein CASSLQGPQDTEAFF. The chain recombines TRBV18 with TRBJ1-1; TRBD1 might be the D (6 bases). Per the germline V gene, CDR1 is KGHSH and CDR2 is LQKENI. The CDR3 is made up of 15 amino acids. V was trimmed by 4 bases and J by 3 bases, leaving 15 bases between them.

Details on this clone: In the same sample, other DNA sequences code for this CDR3. This chain links TRBV7-9 with TRBJ1-5; unclear D gene. CDR1 SEHNR and CDR2 FQNEAQ come from the germline V gene (reference sequence). The CDR3 totals 13 residues. Trimming pared 1 base from V and 4 bases from J, leaving 5 bases between. CDR3 sequence (DNA): TGTGCCAGCAGCTTAGACGGTAATCAGCCCCAGCATTTT. Its protein is CASSLDGNQPQHF. Supplemented by reference TRBV7-9 and TRBJ1-5, the full variable domain reads DTGVSQNPRHKITKRGQNVTFRCDPISEHNRLYWYRQTLGQGPEFLTYFQNEAQLEKSRLLSDRFSAERPKGSFSTLEIQRTEQGDSAMYLCASSLDGNQPQHFGDGTRLSIL.

The rearrangement links TRBV27 to TRBJ2-7; 11 bases line up with TRBD1. Germline CDR1 MNHEY, CDR2 SMNVEV (reference sequence). This CDR3 is 14 amino acids long. With V trimmed by 4 bases and J by 3 bases, 2 bases remained unmatched. The CDR3 DNA reads as TGTGCCAGCAGTTGGACAGGGGGCATCTACGAGCAGTACTTC. This encodes CASSWTGGIYEQYF.

The chain couples TRBV19 to TRBJ2-1; tentative D call: TRBD2 (6 bases). This CDR3 has 16 amino acids. Trimming shortened V by 5 bases and J by 6 bases, and 20 bases separated the two germline ends. The germline gives CDR1 LNHDA, CDR2 SQIVND (reference sequence). CDR3 DNA: TGTGCCAGTAGTGGGGATGCCGGGACTCTAGCCAATGAGCAGTTCTTC. The encoded protein is CASSGDAGTLANEQFF.

The chain joins TRBV6-1 to TRBJ2-7; 13 nucleotides agree with TRBD2. V shed 4 bases, J shed 6 bases, and the junction held 3 bases outside the gene matches. CDR1 is MNHNS and CDR2 is SASEGT in the germline V gene. The CDR3 length is 14 residues. This CDR3 reads CASSGTSGSGEQYF. As DNA, the CDR3 is TGTGCCAGCAGTGGGACTAGCGGGAGTGGCGAGCAGTACTTC.

The chain recombines TRBV5-1 with TRBJ1-5; weak D call: TRBD1 (6 bases). Germline loops: CDR1 SGHRS, CDR2 YFSETQ. The length of the CDR3 is 15 residues. V was shortened by 4 bases and J by 2 bases, with 13 bases between the two germline ends. The CDR3 loop is CASSPGDKGNQPQHF. The CDR3 bases are TGCGCCAGCAGCCCAGGGGACAAGGGCAATCAGCCCCAGCATTTT.

V is TRBV7-2 and J is TRBJ2-1, with 7 positions matching TRBD2. The CDR3 extends over 16 amino acids. Looked up from germline, CDR1 is SGHTA and CDR2 is FQGNSA. V was pared by 3 bases and J by 0 bases, with 5 bases of the junction left unmatched. CDR3 sequence: CASSFWRGSSYNEQFF. For the CDR3, the DNA is TGTGCCAGCAGCTTTTGGCGGGGGAGCTCCTACAATGAGCAGTTCTTC. Together with reference TRBV7-2 and TRBJ2-1, the CDR3 gives the full variable domain: GAGVSQSPSNKVTEKGKDVELRCDPISGHTALYWYRQSLGQGLEFLIYFQGNSAPDKSGLPSDRFSAERTGGSVSTLTIQRTQQEDSAVYLCASSFWRGSSYNEQFFGPGTRLTVL.

This clone came up a few times. The genes are TRBV18 and TRBJ2-5; D not certain. V lost 3 bases to trimming and J lost 5 bases, with 10 bases between them. The CDR3 has 13 amino acids. Germline values: CDR1 KGHSH, CDR2 LQKENI. CDR3 amino acids: CASSPGIRETQYF. The CDR3 DNA is TGTGCCAGCTCACCGGGTATCAGGGAGACCCAGTACTTC.

The rearrangement uses TRBV7-9 and TRBJ2-7; TRBD1 matches at 7 bases. The trim removed 5 bases at V and 4 bases at J, leaving 11 bases unmatched. This CDR3 is built from 15 residues. The germline gives CDR1 SEHNR, CDR2 FQNEAQ (reference sequence). CDR3 in amino acids: CASSRGQESKYEQYF. In DNA form, the CDR3 reads TGTGCCAGCAGCCGAGGACAGGAATCAAAGTACGAGCAGTACTTC.

The chain is built from TRBV6-6 and TRBJ2-7; TRBD2 agrees at 11 bases. The CDR3 runs to 15 residues. Trimming removed 4 bases from V and 2 bases from J; junction bases left unmatched: 4. Germline assignment: CDR1 MNHNY and CDR2 SVGAGI (reference sequence). The CDR3 is CASSSTSGKPYEQYF. The CDR3 nucleotides read TGTGCCAGCAGTTCGACTAGCGGGAAACCCTACGAGCAGTACTTC.

Only one count was recorded for this clone. V usage is TRBV15 and J usage is TRBJ2-7; D possibly corresponds to TRBD2 (6 bases). Per germline, CDR1 LNHNV and CDR2 YYDKDF (reference sequence). V was trimmed by 0 bases and J by 6 bases, leaving 15 bases between them. The CDR3 extends over 15 amino acids. This CDR3 is CATSRDKAGQREQYF. Here the CDR3 DNA reads TGTGCCACCAGCAGAGATAAGGCGGGGCAACGCGAGCAGTACTTC.

The chain links TRBV7-3 to TRBJ2-1; perhaps TRBD2 as D (6 bases). Per the germline V gene, CDR1 is SGHTA and CDR2 is FQGTGA. V was cut by 5 bases and J by 5 bases, with 19 bases left in between. CDR3 length: 16 residues. The CDR3 bases are TGTGCCAGCAGCAGCCGGAGGGGACCCAAGAACAATGAGCAGTTCTTC. Translated: CASSSRRGPKNNEQFF.

This rearrangement joins TRBV14 to TRBJ2-5; the match to TRBD1 covers 7 bases. Germline V gives CDR1 SGHDN, CDR2 FVKESK. This CDR3 is built from 14 residues. Germline trimming cut 1 base from V and 2 bases from J; bases unmatched to any gene: 1. CDR3 nucleotide sequence: TGTGCCAGCAGCCAAGTACAGGGGCAAGAGACCCAGTACTTC. This translates into CASSQVQGQETQYF. Filled out from reference TRBV14 and TRBJ2-5, the complete variable domain reads EAGVTQFPSHSVIEKGQTVTLRCDPISGHDNLYWYRRVMGKEIKFLLHFVKESKQDESGMPNNRFLAERTGGTYSTLKVQPAELEDSGVYFCASSQVQGQETQYFGPGTRLLVL.